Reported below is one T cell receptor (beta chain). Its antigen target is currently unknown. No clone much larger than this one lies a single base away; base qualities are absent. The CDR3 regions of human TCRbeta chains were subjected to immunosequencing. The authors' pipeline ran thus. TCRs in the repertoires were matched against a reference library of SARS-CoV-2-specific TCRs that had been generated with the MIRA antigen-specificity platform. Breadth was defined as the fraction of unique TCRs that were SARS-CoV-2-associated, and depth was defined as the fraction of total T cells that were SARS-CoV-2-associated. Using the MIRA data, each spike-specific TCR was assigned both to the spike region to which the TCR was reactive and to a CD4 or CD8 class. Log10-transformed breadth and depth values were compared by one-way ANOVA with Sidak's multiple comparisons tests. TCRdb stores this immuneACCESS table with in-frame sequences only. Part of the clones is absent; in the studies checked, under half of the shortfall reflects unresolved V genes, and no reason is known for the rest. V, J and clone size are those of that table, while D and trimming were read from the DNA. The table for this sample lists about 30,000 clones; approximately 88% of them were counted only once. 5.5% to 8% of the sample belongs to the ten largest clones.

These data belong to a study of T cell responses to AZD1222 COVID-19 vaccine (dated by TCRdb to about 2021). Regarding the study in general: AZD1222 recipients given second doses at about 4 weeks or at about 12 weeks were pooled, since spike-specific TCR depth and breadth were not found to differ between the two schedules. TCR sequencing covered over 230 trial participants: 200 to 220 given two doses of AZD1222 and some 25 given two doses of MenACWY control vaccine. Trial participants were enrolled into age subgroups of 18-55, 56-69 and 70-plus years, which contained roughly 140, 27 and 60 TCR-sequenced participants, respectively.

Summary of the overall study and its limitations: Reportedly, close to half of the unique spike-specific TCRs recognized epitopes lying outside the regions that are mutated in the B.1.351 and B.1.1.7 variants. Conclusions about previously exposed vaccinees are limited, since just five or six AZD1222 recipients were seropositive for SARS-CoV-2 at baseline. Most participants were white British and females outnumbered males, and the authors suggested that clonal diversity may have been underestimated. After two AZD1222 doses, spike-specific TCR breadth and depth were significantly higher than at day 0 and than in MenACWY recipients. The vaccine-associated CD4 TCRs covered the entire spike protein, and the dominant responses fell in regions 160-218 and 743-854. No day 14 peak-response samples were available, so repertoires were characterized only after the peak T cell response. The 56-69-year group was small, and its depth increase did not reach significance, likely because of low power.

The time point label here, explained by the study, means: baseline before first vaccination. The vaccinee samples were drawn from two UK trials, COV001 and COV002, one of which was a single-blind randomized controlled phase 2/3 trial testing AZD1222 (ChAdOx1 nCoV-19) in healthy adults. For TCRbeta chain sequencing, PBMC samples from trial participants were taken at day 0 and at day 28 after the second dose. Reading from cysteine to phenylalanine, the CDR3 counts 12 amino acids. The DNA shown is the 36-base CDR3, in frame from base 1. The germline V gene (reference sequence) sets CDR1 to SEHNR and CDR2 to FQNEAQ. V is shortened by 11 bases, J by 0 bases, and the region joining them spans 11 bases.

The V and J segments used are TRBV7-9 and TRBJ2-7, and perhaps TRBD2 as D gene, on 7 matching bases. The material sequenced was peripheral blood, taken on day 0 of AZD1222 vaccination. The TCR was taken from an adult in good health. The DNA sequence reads TGTGCCGAAGGGGGGGACTCCTACGAGCAGTACTTC. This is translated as CAEGGDSYEQYF.